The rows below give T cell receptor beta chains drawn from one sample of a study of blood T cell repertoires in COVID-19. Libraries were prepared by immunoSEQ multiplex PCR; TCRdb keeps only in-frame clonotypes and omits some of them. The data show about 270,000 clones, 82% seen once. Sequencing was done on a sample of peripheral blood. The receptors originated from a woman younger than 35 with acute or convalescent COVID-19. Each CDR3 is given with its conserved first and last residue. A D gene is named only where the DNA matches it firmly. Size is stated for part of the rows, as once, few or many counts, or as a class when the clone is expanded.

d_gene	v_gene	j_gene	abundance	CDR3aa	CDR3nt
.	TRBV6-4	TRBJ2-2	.	CASSRGTAGTGELFF	TGTGCCAGCTCCCGCGGGACGGCGGGAACCGGGGAGCTGTTTTTT
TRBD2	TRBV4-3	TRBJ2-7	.	CASSQELAGTILGEQYF	TGCGCCAGCAGCCAAGAATTAGCGGGAACCATCTTAGGGGAGCAGTACTTC
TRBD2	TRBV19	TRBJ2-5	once	CASSTGLVLQETQYF	TGTGCCAGTAGCACGGGACTAGTCTTACAAGAGACCCAGTACTTC
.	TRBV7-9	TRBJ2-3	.	CASGGRRADTQYF	TGTGCCAGCGGGGGGAGAAGGGCAGATACGCAGTATTTT
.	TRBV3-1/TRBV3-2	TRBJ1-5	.	CASSEAPSSQPQHF	TGTGCCAGCAGCGAGGCGCCTTCGTCCCAGCCCCAGCATTTT
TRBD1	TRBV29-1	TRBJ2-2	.	CSVERGPGELFF	TGCAGCGTTGAAAGGGGGCCCGGGGAGCTGTTTTTT
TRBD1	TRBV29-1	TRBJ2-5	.	CSVEEGQWGETQYF	TGCAGCGTCGAAGAGGGACAGTGGGGTGAGACCCAGTACTTC
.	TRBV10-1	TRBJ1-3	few	CASSEVGTSSGNTIYF	TGCGCCAGCAGTGAAGTAGGGACATCCTCTGGAAACACCATATATTTT
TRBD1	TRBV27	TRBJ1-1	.	CASSLGTGVVAFF	TGTGCCAGCAGTTTAGGAACAGGGGTTGTGGCTTTCTTT
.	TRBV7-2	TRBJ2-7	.	CASSFQFLAKPNYEQYF	TGTGCCAGCAGCTTCCAATTCTTAGCTAAGCCCAACTACGAGCAGTACTTC
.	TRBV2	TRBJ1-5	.	CASRGGSYLQSNQPQHF	TGTGCCAGCAGGGGGGGGTCGTACCTCCAAAGCAATCAGCCCCAGCATTTT
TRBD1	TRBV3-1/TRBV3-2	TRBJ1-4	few	CASSPRWKGTGAGTNEKLFF	TGTGCCAGCAGCCCAAGGTGGAAAGGGACAGGGGCCGGGACTAATGAAAAACTGTTTTTT
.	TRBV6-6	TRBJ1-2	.	CASSPGNYGYTF	TGTGCCAGCAGCCCAGGGAACTATGGCTACACCTTC
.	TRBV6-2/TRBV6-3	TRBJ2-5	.	CASSYPPDRQETQYF	TGTGCCAGCAGTTACCCCCCGGACAGACAAGAGACCCAGTACTTC
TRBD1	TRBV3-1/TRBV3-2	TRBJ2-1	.	CASSHLQGTPGNEQFF	TGTGCCAGCAGCCATTTACAGGGGACCCCGGGGAATGAGCAGTTCTTC
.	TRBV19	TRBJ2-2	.	CATNTRRNTGELFF	TGTGCCACTAATACCCGGAGAAACACCGGGGAGCTGTTTTTT
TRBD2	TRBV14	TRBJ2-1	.	CASSQLLADVYNEQFF	TGTGCCAGCAGCCAACTGCTAGCGGACGTTTACAATGAGCAGTTCTTC
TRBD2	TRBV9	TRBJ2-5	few	CASSSGLAGGGRTQYF	TGTGCCAGCAGCTCCGGACTAGCGGGAGGGGGTAGGACCCAGTACTTC
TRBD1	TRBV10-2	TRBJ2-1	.	CASSEFGTVTSSYNEQFF	TGCGCCAGCAGTGAGTTTGGGACAGTTACCAGCTCCTACAATGAGCAGTTCTTC
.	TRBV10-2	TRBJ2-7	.	CASSDQGRDEQYF	TGCGCCAGCAGTGATCAGGGGCGGGACGAGCAGTACTTC
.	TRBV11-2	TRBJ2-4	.	CASSLSSGSKNIQYF	TGTGCCAGCAGCTTAAGCTCGGGGAGCAAAAACATTCAGTACTTC
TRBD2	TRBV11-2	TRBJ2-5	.	CASSPHRGLASGSRKTQYF	TGTGCCAGCAGCCCACACCGCGGACTTGCTAGCGGGAGTAGGAAGACCCAGTACTTC
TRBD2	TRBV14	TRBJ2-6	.	CASSPRGSGSTGANVLTF	TGTGCCAGCAGCCCTCGCGGTAGCGGGAGCACTGGGGCCAACGTCCTGACTTTC
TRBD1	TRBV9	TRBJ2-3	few	CASSVRGGWADTQYF	TGTGCCAGCAGCGTCCGAGGGGGCTGGGCAGATACGCAGTATTTT
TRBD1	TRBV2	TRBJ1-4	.	CASSEQGQGELFF	TGTGCCAGCAGTGAACAGGGACAGGGAGAACTGTTTTTT
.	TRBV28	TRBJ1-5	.	CASSSGQPGNQPQHF	TGTGCCAGCAGTTCAGGGCAGCCGGGCAATCAGCCCCAGCATTTT
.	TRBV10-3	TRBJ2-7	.	CAIRASGHSYYEQYF	TGTGCCATCAGAGCCTCGGGACACTCCTATTACGAGCAGTACTTC
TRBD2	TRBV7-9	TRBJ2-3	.	CASSPRTSGGLDTQYF	TGTGCCAGCAGCCCCCGGACTAGCGGGGGCCTCGATACGCAGTATTTT
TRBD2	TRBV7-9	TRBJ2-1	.	CASSFRTSGYNEQFF	TGTGCCAGCAGCTTCCGGACTAGCGGCTACAATGAGCAGTTCTTC
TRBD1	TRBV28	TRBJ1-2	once	CASSWTGDLYGYTF	TGTGCCAGCAGCTGGACAGGGGACCTCTATGGCTACACCTTC
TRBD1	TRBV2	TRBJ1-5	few	CASSEVLQGAGQPQHF	TGTGCCAGCAGTGAAGTATTACAGGGGGCAGGACAGCCCCAGCATTTT
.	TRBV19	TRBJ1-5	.	CASRGAGDSNQPQHF	TGTGCCAGTAGAGGTGCGGGAGATAGCAATCAGCCCCAGCATTTT
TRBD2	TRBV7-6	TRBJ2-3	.	CASSFSVREGKDTQYF	TGTGCCAGCAGCTTTTCCGTCCGGGAGGGCAAAGATACGCAGTATTTT
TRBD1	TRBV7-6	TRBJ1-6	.	CASSWDREVSPLHF	TGTGCCAGCAGCTGGGACAGGGAAGTGTCACCCCTCCACTTT
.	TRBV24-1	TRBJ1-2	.	CATSPEHPGARGYTF	TGTGCCACCAGTCCAGAACACCCGGGAGCCAGAGGCTACACCTTC
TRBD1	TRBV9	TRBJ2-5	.	CASSVDRDSPWGTQYF	TGTGCCAGCAGCGTAGACCGGGACAGTCCGTGGGGGACCCAGTACTTC
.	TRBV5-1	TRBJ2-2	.	CASSLELLNTGELFF	TGCGCCAGCAGCTTGGAACTTCTAAACACCGGGGAGCTGTTTTTT
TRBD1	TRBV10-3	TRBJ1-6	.	CAIRTGANSPLHF	TGTGCCATCAGGACAGGGGCCAATTCACCCCTCCACTTT
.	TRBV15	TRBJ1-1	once	CATSRDLGAANTEAFF	TGTGCCACCAGCAGAGATCTGGGGGCAGCGAACACTGAAGCTTTCTTT
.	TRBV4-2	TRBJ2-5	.	CASSQVGVQGSETQYF	TGTGCCAGCAGCCAAGTAGGGGTTCAGGGGTCAGAGACCCAGTACTTC
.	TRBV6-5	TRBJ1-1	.	CASSYGSYTEAFF	TGTGCCAGCAGTTACGGCTCATACACTGAAGCTTTCTTT
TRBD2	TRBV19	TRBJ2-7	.	CASSRGLAGHNEQYF	TGTGCCAGTAGTCGAGGACTAGCGGGACATAACGAGCAGTACTTC
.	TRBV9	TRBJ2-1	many	CASSVDGRSYNEQFF	TGTGCCAGCAGCGTAGATGGTAGAAGCTACAATGAGCAGTTCTTC
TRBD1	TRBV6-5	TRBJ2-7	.	CASSPDRATSYEQYF	TGTGCCAGCAGCCCGGACAGGGCTACTTCCTACGAGCAGTACTTC
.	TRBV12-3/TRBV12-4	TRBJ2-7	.	CASSRTAFYEQYF	TGTGCCAGCAGCCGGACAGCGTTCTACGAGCAGTACTTC
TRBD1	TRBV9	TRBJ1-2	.	CASSEGMGQNNYGYTF	TGTGCCAGCAGCGAGGGGATGGGACAGAATAACTATGGCTACACCTTC
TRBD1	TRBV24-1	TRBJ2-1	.	CATSESGTDGVQFF	TGTGCCACCAGTGAGTCCGGGACAGACGGCGTGCAGTTCTTC
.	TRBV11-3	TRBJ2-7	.	CASSAGAGLISEQYF	TGTGCCAGCAGCGCCGGCGCGGGACTCATCTCCGAGCAGTACTTC
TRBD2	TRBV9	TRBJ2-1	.	CASSPRTSVDNEQFF	TGTGCCAGCAGCCCCAGGACTAGCGTTGACAATGAGCAGTTCTTC
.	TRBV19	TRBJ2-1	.	CASTGHPRSYNEQFF	TGTGCCAGTACGGGACATCCGCGCTCCTACAATGAGCAGTTCTTC
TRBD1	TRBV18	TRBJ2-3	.	CASSPGTGTDTQYF	TGTGCCAGCTCACCCGGGACAGGGACAGATACGCAGTATTTT
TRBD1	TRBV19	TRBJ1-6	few	CASNPPGQNNSPLHF	TGTGCCAGTAACCCCCCGGGACAGAATAATTCACCCCTCCACTTT
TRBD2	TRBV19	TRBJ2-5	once	CASSTRLAGGVVGVETQYF	TGTGCCAGTAGTACCCGACTAGCGGGAGGCGTTGTTGGTGTGGAGACCCAGTACTTC
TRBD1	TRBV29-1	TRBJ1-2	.	CSVGQGVGGYGYTF	TGCAGCGTTGGACAGGGAGTGGGGGGCTATGGCTACACCTTC
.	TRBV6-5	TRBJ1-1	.	CASSTDRQKAFF	TGTGCCAGCAGTACCGACCGACAGAAAGCTTTCTTT
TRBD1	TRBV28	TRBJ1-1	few	CASSLFATGEAFF	TGTGCCAGCAGTTTATTCGCGACAGGGGAAGCTTTCTTT
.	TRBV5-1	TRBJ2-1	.	CASSQAGSSYNEQFF	TGCGCCAGCAGCCAGGCGGGGAGCTCCTACAATGAGCAGTTCTTC
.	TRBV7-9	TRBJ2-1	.	CASSYRGNTNEQFF	TGTGCCAGCAGCTACCGCGGGAACACCAATGAGCAGTTCTTC
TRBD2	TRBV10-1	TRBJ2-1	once	CASSAGTSGPNEQFF	TGCGCCAGCAGTGCCGGGACTAGCGGCCCCAATGAGCAGTTCTTC